Listed below are T cell receptor beta chains from one sample, sequenced in a study of Ad26.COV2.S vaccination and SARS-CoV-2 variants. The assay was immunoSEQ multiplex PCR, and TCRdb's table has in-frame clones only and misses some. The table lists about 680,000 clones, about 90% of them singletons, with about 1.5% in the top ten. The sample in question was peripheral blood, obtained in a trial of Ad26.COV2.S vaccine versus placebo. These receptors were taken from a person between 18 and 65 years old who received the Ad26.COV2.S COVID-19 vaccine or a placebo. CDR3s include the opening cysteine and the closing phenylalanine or tryptophan. The D gene is left open where the match is weak. A clone size is listed for some rows: how often the clone was seen (once, few, many), or a class if it is expanded.

V: TRBV18
D: -
size: -
J: TRBJ2-1
DNA: TGTGCCAGCTCACCGGGGGGTAATGAGCAGTTCTTC
CDR3: CASSPGGNEQFF

V: TRBV9
D: TRBD1
size: once
J: TRBJ2-7
DNA: TGTGCCAGCAGCGGACAGGGGGACAGGGCCTACGAGCAGTACTTC
CDR3: CASSGQGDRAYEQYF

V: TRBV18
D: TRBD1
size: -
J: TRBJ2-7
DNA: TGTGCCAGCTCACCAGCCCACGGGACAGGGGGCGGCGAGCAGTACTTC
CDR3: CASSPAHGTGGGEQYF

V: TRBV30
D: -
size: once
J: TRBJ2-3
DNA: TGTGCCATACGTGAGAGTCGCACAGATACGCAGTATTTT
CDR3: CAIRESRTDTQYF

V: TRBV5-6
D: TRBD2
size: -
J: TRBJ2-1
DNA: TGTGCCAGCAGTGCCGGGGGAGCGGGGCCATACAATGAGCAGTTCTTC
CDR3: CASSAGGAGPYNEQFF

V: TRBV7-9
D: -
size: few
J: TRBJ2-3
DNA: TGTGCCAGCAGCTTATTCCGGCCGACAGATACGCAGTATTTT
CDR3: CASSLFRPTDTQYF

V: TRBV6-2/TRBV6-3
D: -
size: -
J: TRBJ1-3
DNA: TGTGCCAGCAGTTACTCGTCCAGGTTCTCTGGAAACACCATATATTTT
CDR3: CASSYSSRFSGNTIYF

V: TRBV7-2
D: -
size: -
J: TRBJ2-1
DNA: TGTGCCAGCAGCTTAGCTAGGAGCTCCTACAATGAGCAGTTCTTC
CDR3: CASSLARSSYNEQFF

V: TRBV7-9
D: -
size: -
J: TRBJ2-6
DNA: TGTGCCAGCAGCTCGACGTATTACGGGGCCAACGTCCTGACTTTC
CDR3: CASSSTYYGANVLTF

V: TRBV29-1
D: TRBD1
size: -
J: TRBJ1-1
DNA: TGCAGCGGACAGGGAGGGACTGAAGCTTTCTTT
CDR3: CSGQGGTEAFF

V: TRBV13
D: -
size: -
J: TRBJ2-7
DNA: TGTGCCAGCAGCTTACAGGCCTCCTACGAGCAGTACTTC
CDR3: CASSLQASYEQYF

V: TRBV30
D: -
size: -
J: TRBJ2-3
DNA: TGTGCCTGGAGTAAGTCAGCCCTCACAGATACGCAGTATTTT
CDR3: CAWSKSALTDTQYF

V: TRBV7-9
D: -
size: -
J: TRBJ1-4
DNA: TGTGCCAGCAGCTTACCGAGTAATGAAAAACTGTTTTTT
CDR3: CASSLPSNEKLFF

V: TRBV19
D: -
size: -
J: TRBJ2-7
DNA: TGTGCCAGTAGTATGACCGGGACCAGAGGCTACGAGCAGTACTTC
CDR3: CASSMTGTRGYEQYF

V: TRBV6-1
D: -
size: -
J: TRBJ1-5
DNA: TGTGCCAGCAGTGAATGGGACGCGAGCAATCAGCCCCAGCATTTT
CDR3: CASSEWDASNQPQHF

V: TRBV30
D: -
size: once
J: TRBJ2-2
DNA: TGTGCCTGGCGCAGGGCGATGGACACCGGGGAGCTGTTTTTT
CDR3: CAWRRAMDTGELFF

V: TRBV13
D: -
size: -
J: TRBJ1-1
DNA: TGTGCCAGCAGCCCAGAGGACTCGCGAACTGAAGCTTTCTTT
CDR3: CASSPEDSRTEAFF

V: TRBV19
D: TRBD2
size: once
J: TRBJ2-1
DNA: TGTGCCAGTAGTTCAGTACTAGCGAGGAATGAGCAGTTCTTC
CDR3: CASSSVLARNEQFF

V: TRBV20-1
D: TRBD2
size: once
J: TRBJ2-7
DNA: TGCAGTGCTAGTAGCGGGAGGTCTCCCTACGAGCAGTACTTC
CDR3: CSASSGRSPYEQYF

V: TRBV6-1
D: -
size: -
J: TRBJ1-1
DNA: TGTGCCAGCAGTGAAAGGTATGGGGGCGGTAGCACTGAAGCTTTCTTT
CDR3: CASSERYGGGSTEAFF

V: TRBV7-2
D: -
size: -
J: TRBJ2-5
DNA: TGTGCCAGCAGCCCCCTCACTAGCCAAGAGACCCAGTACTTC
CDR3: CASSPLTSQETQYF

V: TRBV27
D: TRBD2
size: -
J: TRBJ2-1
DNA: TGTGCCAGCAGTTTGGGCGGGAGATACAATGAGCAGTTCTTC
CDR3: CASSLGGRYNEQFF

V: TRBV3-1/TRBV3-2
D: TRBD1
size: -
J: TRBJ1-2
DNA: TGTGCCAGCAGCCAAGATCCGAACAGGGGTAGCTACACCTTC
CDR3: CASSQDPNRGSYTF

V: TRBV2
D: -
size: -
J: TRBJ2-5
DNA: TGTGCCAGCAAGATGGGGCAGACACAAGAGACCCAGTACTTC
CDR3: CASKMGQTQETQYF

V: TRBV7-3
D: TRBD2
size: once
J: TRBJ2-1
DNA: TGTGCCAGCAGCCCGCGGGGGGGCGGGAAGAATGAGCAGTTCTTC
CDR3: CASSPRGGGKNEQFF

V: TRBV9
D: -
size: -
J: TRBJ2-5
DNA: TGTGCCAGCAGCGTAGGGTGGGGGCAAGAGACCCAGTACTTC
CDR3: CASSVGWGQETQYF

V: TRBV5-1
D: TRBD1
size: -
J: TRBJ2-2
DNA: TGCGCCAGCAGCTTGGCGTGGGACAGCACCGGGGAGCTGTTTTTT
CDR3: CASSLAWDSTGELFF

V: TRBV9
D: TRBD1
size: -
J: TRBJ1-6
DNA: TGTGCCAGCAGCGGGCAGGGGGATTCACCCCTCCACTTT
CDR3: CASSGQGDSPLHF

V: TRBV7-8
D: TRBD1
size: -
J: TRBJ2-5
DNA: TGTGCCAGCAGCGGCCGGGACAGGGGAGTAGAGACCCAGTACTTC
CDR3: CASSGRDRGVETQYF

V: TRBV12-3/TRBV12-4
D: TRBD1
size: -
J: TRBJ1-1
DNA: TGTGCCAGCAGGGATACAGGGGACACTGAAGCTTTCTTT
CDR3: CASRDTGDTEAFF

V: TRBV12-3/TRBV12-4
D: -
size: -
J: TRBJ2-1
DNA: TGTGCCAGCAGTTCTGGAGGTTTCAGCCAGTTCTTC
CDR3: CASSSGGFSQFF

V: TRBV3-1/TRBV3-2
D: -
size: once
J: TRBJ1-5
DNA: TGTGCCAGCAGCCAAGCACGGGGAGGCAATCAGCCCCAGCATTTT
CDR3: CASSQARGGNQPQHF

V: TRBV19
D: TRBD2
size: once
J: TRBJ2-1
DNA: TGTGCCAGTAGTAGGGAACTAGCGGGGTACAATGAGCAGTTCTTC
CDR3: CASSRELAGYNEQFF

V: TRBV4-1
D: TRBD1
size: -
J: TRBJ1-1
DNA: TGCGCCAGCAGCCAAGGGTTCCTCGGACAGGGCAGTGAAGCTTTCTTT
CDR3: CASSQGFLGQGSEAFF

V: TRBV3-1/TRBV3-2
D: TRBD1
size: once
J: TRBJ1-1
DNA: TGTGCCAGCAGCCATGGACGACAGGGCGGCACTGAAGCTTTCTTT
CDR3: CASSHGRQGGTEAFF

V: TRBV5-1
D: TRBD1
size: -
J: TRBJ1-2
DNA: TGCGCCAGCAGCTTAGGGACAGAGAACTATGGCTACACCTTC
CDR3: CASSLGTENYGYTF

V: TRBV27
D: TRBD1
size: -
J: TRBJ1-5
DNA: TGTGCCACCAGGACAGGGACCCATCAGCCCCAGCATTTT
CDR3: CATRTGTHQPQHF

V: TRBV7-3
D: -
size: -
J: TRBJ2-7
DNA: TGTGCCAGCAGCCCCCAGGGGAACGAGCAGTACTTC
CDR3: CASSPQGNEQYF

V: TRBV7-2
D: TRBD1
size: -
J: TRBJ1-5
DNA: TGTGCCAGCAGTTCCGGACAGGGATTTTTTCAGCCCCAGCATTTT
CDR3: CASSSGQGFFQPQHF

V: TRBV7-2
D: TRBD1
size: -
J: TRBJ2-2
DNA: TGTGCCAGCAGCTTCCGGAAGGGACAGGGGGCCGGGGAGCTGTTTTTT
CDR3: CASSFRKGQGAGELFF

V: TRBV6-5
D: -
size: -
J: TRBJ1-4
DNA: TGTGCCAGCAGGTCGGCCGGCAGGATGATGTTTTTT
CDR3: CASRSAGRMMFF

V: TRBV4-2
D: -
size: -
J: TRBJ1-1
DNA: TGTGCCAGCAGCCAAGTAGGGCAGGGAGAAGCTTTCTTT
CDR3: CASSQVGQGEAFF

V: TRBV7-9
D: -
size: once
J: TRBJ2-7
DNA: TGTGCCAGCAGCCAGAATGGGTACGAGCAGTACTTC
CDR3: CASSQNGYEQYF

V: TRBV7-2
D: TRBD1
size: few
J: TRBJ1-2
DNA: TGTGCCAGCAGGTCTACAGGGGGTGGCGGCTACACCTTC
CDR3: CASRSTGGGGYTF

V: TRBV18
D: -
size: -
J: TRBJ2-7
DNA: TGTGCCAGCTCACCTCCCTCCTACGAGCAGTACTTC
CDR3: CASSPPSYEQYF

V: TRBV19
D: TRBD2
size: -
J: TRBJ2-4
DNA: TGTGCCAGTAGTATCGCGGGGGGGCCAGCCAAAAACATTCAGTACTTC
CDR3: CASSIAGGPAKNIQYF

V: TRBV11-2
D: -
size: -
J: TRBJ2-2
DNA: TGTGCCAGCAGCTTCCAGAACACCGGGGAGCTGTTTTTT
CDR3: CASSFQNTGELFF

V: TRBV15
D: TRBD1
size: -
J: TRBJ2-7
DNA: TGTGCCACCAGCAGTCTAAGTGGGACAGGGGGAAGCGAGCAGTACTTC
CDR3: CATSSLSGTGGSEQYF

V: TRBV7-9
D: -
size: few
J: TRBJ1-2
DNA: TGTGCCAGCAGCTTAAACCAGGGTATAAAGGACTATGGCTACACCTTC
CDR3: CASSLNQGIKDYGYTF

V: TRBV7-9
D: -
size: -
J: TRBJ1-4
DNA: TGTGCCAGCAGCTCCCCGGGGCGGGAAAAACTGTTTTTT
CDR3: CASSSPGREKLFF

V: TRBV5-1
D: TRBD1
size: -
J: TRBJ2-5
DNA: TGCGCCAGCAGCTTCGAAAGGACAGGAGGAGAGACCCAGTACTTC
CDR3: CASSFERTGGETQYF

V: TRBV7-2
D: -
size: -
J: TRBJ2-5
DNA: TGTGCCAGCAGCATCAGCTCCTTGGCTTCGGAGACCCAGTACTTC
CDR3: CASSISSLASETQYF

V: TRBV6-1
D: -
size: -
J: TRBJ1-1
DNA: TGTGCCAGCAGTGAAGATTGGGGGCGTCTAGCTTTCTTT
CDR3: CASSEDWGRLAFF

V: TRBV6-6
D: TRBD1
size: -
J: TRBJ1-4
DNA: TGTGCCAGCAGTCCTACCATTCCGACAGGGGGTGGTGAAAAACTGTTTTTT
CDR3: CASSPTIPTGGGEKLFF

V: TRBV18
D: TRBD2
size: -
J: TRBJ2-1
DNA: TGTGCCAGCTCACCACCGGCTAGCGGGGGGCTGGATGAGCAGTTCTTC
CDR3: CASSPPASGGLDEQFF